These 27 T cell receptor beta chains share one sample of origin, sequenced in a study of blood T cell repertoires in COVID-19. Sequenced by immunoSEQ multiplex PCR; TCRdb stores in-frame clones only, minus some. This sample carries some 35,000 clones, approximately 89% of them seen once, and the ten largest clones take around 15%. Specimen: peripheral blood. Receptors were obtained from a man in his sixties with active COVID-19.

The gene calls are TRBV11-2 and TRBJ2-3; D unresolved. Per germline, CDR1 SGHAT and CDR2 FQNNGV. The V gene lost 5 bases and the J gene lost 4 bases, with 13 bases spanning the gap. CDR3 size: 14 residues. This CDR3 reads CASSGMVSADTQYF. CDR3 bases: TGTGCCAGCAGCGGCATGGTGAGCGCAGATACGCAGTATTTT.

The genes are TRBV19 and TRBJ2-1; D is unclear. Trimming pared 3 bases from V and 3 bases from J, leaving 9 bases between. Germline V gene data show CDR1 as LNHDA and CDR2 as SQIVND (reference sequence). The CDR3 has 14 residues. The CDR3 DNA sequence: TGTGCCAGTAGTATCGGAGACTTCTACAATGAGCAGTTCTTC. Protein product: CASSIGDFYNEQFF.

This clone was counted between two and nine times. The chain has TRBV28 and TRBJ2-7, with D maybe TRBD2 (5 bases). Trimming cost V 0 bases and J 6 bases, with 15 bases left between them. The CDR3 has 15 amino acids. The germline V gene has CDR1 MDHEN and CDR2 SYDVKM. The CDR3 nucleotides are TGTGCCAGCAGTTTATGGACTGGGATGGCGGGCGAGCAGTACTTC. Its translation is CASSLWTGMAGEQYF.

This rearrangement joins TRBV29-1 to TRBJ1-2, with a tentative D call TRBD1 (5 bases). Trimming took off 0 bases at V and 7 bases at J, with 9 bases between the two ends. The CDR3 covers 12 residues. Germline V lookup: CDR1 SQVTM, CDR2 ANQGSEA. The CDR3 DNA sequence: TGCAGCGTTGAAGACGCCGGGGGTGGCTACACCTTC. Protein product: CSVEDAGGGYTF.

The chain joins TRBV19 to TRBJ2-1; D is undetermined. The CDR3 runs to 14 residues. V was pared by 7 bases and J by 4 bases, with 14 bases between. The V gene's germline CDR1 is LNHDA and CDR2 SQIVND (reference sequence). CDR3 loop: CASTPNYPYNEQFF. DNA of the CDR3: TGTGCCAGTACTCCCAACTATCCATACAATGAGCAGTTCTTC.

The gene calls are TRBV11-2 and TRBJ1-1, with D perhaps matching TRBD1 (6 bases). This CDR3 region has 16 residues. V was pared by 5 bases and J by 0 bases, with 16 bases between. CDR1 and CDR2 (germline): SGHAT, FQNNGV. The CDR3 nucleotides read TGTGCCAGCAGCGTCGGGACAAGTCTTATGAACACTGAAGCTTTCTTT. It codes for CASSVGTSLMNTEAFF.

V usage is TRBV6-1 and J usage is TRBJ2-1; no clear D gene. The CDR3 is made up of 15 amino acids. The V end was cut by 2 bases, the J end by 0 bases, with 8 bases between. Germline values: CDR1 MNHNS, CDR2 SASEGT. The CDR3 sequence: CASSESEPSYNEQFF. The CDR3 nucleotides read TGTGCCAGCAGTGAAAGTGAGCCCTCCTACAATGAGCAGTTCTTC.

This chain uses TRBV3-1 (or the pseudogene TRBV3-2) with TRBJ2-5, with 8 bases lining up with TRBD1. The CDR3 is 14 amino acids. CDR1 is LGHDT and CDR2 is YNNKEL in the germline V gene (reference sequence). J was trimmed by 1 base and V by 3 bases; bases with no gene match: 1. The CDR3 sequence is CASSQDRAQETQYF. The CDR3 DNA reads TGTGCCAGCAGCCAGGACAGGGCCCAAGAGACCCAGTACTTC.

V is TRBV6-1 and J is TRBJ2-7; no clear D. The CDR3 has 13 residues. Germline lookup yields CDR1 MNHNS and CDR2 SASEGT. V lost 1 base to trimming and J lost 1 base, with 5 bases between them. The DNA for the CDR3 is TGTGCCAGCAGTGAAGGCACATCCTACGAGCAGTACTTC. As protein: CASSEGTSYEQYF.

Here the CDR3 DNA reads TGTGCCAGCAGCACTAGCGGGAGGGCTGGCGAGACCCAGTACTTC. Translating gives CASSTSGRAGETQYF. The rearrangement links TRBV2 to TRBJ2-5; 13 bases fit TRBD2. Germline CDR1 SNHLY, CDR2 FYNNEI. With V trimmed by 6 bases and J by 5 bases, 6 bases remained unmatched. The CDR3 has 15 amino acids.

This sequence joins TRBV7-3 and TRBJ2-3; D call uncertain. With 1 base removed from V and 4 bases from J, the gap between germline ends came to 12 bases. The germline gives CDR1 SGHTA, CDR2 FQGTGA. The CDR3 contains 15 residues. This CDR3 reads CASSLSGEQADTQYF. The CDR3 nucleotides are TGTGCCAGCAGCTTAAGTGGTGAGCAAGCAGATACGCAGTATTTT.

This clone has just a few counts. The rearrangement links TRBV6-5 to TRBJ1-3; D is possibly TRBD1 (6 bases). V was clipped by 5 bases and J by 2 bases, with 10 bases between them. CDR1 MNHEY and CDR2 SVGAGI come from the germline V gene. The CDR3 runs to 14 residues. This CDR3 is CASSQGITGNTIYF. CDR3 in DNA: TGTGCCAGCAGTCAGGGGATCACTGGAAACACCATATATTTT.

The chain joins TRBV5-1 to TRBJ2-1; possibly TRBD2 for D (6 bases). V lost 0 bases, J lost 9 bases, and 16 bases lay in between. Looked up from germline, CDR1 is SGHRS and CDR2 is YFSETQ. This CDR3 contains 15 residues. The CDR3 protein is CASSLGGGGTGEQFF. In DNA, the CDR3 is TGCGCCAGCAGCTTGGGAGGAGGCGGGACGGGTGAGCAGTTCTTC.

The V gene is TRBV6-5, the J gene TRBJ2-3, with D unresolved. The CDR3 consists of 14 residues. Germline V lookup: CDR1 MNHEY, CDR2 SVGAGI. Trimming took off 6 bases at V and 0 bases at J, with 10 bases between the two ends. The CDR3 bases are TGTGCCAGCAGATCAGGTGGGAGCACAGATACGCAGTATTTT. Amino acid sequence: CASRSGGSTDTQYF.

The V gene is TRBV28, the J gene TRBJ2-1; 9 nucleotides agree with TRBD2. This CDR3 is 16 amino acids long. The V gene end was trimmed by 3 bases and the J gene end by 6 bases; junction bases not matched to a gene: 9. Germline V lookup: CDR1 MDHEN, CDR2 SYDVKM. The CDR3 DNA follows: TGTGCCAGCAGTTTGAGGTTATCAGCGGGAGGCAATGAGCAGTTCTTC. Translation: CASSLRLSAGGNEQFF.

The CDR3 DNA sequence: TGTGCCAGCAGTTGGGACAGCGGAAACACCATATATTTT. It is translated as CASSWDSGNTIYF. V gene TRBV28 combines with J gene TRBJ1-3; TRBD1 matches at 7 bases. Germline CDR1 is MDHEN and CDR2 is SYDVKM. V dropped 4 bases and J dropped 4; count of bases not matched to a gene: 1. This CDR3 region has 13 residues.

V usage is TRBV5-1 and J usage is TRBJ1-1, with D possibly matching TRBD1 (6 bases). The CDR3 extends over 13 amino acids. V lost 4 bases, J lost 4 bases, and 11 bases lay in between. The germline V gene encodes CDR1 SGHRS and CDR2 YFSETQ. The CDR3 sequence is CASSAGTITEAFF. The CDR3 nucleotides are TGCGCCAGCAGCGCAGGGACAATCACTGAAGCTTTCTTT.

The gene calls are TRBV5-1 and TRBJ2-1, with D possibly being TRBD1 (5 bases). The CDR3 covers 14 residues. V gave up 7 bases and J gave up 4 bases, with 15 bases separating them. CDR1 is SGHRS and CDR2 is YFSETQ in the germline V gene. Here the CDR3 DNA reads TGCGCCAGCGCCCGCTCAGGGCGGTACAATGAGCAGTTCTTC. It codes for CASARSGRYNEQFF.

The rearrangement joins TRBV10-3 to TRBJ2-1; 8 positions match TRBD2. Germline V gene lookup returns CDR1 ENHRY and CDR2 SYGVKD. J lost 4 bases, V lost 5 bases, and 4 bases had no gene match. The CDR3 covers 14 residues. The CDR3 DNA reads TGTGCCATCAGTAGCGGGGGTAGTTACAATGAGCAGTTCTTC. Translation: CAISSGGSYNEQFF.

CDR3 sequence (DNA): TGTGCCAGCGCCCCCTGGGGGCTCCTAGGGACCCAGTACTTC. Residues: CASAPWGLLGTQYF. The chain recombines TRBV27 with TRBJ2-5; maybe TRBD1 (6 bases). This CDR3 is 14 amino acids long. V dropped 8 bases and J dropped 7 bases, with 20 bases sitting between them. The germline gives CDR1 MNHEY, CDR2 SMNVEV (reference sequence).

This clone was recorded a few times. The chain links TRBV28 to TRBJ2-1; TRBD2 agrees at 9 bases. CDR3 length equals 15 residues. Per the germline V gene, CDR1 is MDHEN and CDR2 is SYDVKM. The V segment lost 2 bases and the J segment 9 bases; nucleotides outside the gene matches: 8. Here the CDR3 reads CASSLNSGRSGEQFF. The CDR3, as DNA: TGTGCCAGCAGTTTAAATAGCGGGAGATCGGGTGAGCAGTTCTTC.

The CDR3 sequence: CAISEREKETQYF. For the CDR3, the DNA is TGTGCCATCAGTGAACGTGAGAAAGAGACCCAGTACTTC. The chain is built from TRBV10-3 and TRBJ2-5; D is ambiguous. This CDR3 has 13 amino acids. Germline CDR1 ENHRY, CDR2 SYGVKD. Trimming stripped 3 bases from V and 3 bases from J, with 8 bases between.

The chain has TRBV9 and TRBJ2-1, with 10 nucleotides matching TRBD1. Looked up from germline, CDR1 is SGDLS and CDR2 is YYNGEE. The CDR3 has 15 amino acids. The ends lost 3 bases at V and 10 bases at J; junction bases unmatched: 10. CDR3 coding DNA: TGTGCCAGCAGCGCGGGGGACAGGGGAATCAACGAGCAGTTCTTC. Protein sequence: CASSAGDRGINEQFF.

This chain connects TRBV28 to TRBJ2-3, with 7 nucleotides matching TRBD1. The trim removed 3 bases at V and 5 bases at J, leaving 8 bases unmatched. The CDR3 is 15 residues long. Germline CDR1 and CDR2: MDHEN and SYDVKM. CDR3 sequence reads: CASSFKGRGIDTQYF. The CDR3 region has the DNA TGTGCCAGCAGTTTCAAGGGCAGGGGGATAGATACGCAGTATTTT. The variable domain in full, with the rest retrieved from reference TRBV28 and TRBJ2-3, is DVKVTQSSRYLVKRTGEKVFLECVQDMDHENMFWYRQDPGLGLRLIYFSYDVKMKEKGDIPEGYSVSREKKERFSLILESASTNQTSMYLCASSFKGRGIDTQYFGPGTRLTVL.

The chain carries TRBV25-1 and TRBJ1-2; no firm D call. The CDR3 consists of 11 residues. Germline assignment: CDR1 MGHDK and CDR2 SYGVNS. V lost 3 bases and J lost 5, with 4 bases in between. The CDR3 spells CASSDGYGYTF. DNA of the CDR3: TGTGCCAGCAGTGACGGGTATGGCTACACCTTC.

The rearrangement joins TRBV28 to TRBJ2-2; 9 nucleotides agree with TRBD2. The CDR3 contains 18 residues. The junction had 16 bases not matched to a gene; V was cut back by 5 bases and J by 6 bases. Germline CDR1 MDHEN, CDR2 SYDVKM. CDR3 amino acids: CASSSPGSGRYRAGELFF. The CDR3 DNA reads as TGTGCCAGCAGTAGCCCCGGGAGCGGGAGGTATCGGGCCGGGGAGCTGTTTTTT.

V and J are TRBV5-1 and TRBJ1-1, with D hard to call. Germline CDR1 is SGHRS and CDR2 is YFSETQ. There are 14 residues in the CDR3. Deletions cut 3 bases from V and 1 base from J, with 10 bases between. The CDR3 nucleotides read TGCGCCAGCAGCTGGCAGCCGGGGAACACTGAAGCTTTCTTT. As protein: CASSWQPGNTEAFF.